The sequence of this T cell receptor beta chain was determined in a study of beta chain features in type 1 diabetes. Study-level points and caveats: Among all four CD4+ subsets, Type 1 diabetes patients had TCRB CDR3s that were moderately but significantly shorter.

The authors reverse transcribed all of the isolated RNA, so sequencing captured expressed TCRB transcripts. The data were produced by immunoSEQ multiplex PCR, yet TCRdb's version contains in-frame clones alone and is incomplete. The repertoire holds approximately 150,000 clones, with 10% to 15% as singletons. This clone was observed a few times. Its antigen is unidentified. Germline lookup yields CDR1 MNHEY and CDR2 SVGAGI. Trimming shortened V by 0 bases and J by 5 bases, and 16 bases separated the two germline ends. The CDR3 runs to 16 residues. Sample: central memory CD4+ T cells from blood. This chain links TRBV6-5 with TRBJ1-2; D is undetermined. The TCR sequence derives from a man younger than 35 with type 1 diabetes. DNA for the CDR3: TGTGCCAGCAGTTACTCGATCCCAGCGGCCGAGTATGGCTACACCTTC. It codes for CASSYSIPAAEYGYTF.